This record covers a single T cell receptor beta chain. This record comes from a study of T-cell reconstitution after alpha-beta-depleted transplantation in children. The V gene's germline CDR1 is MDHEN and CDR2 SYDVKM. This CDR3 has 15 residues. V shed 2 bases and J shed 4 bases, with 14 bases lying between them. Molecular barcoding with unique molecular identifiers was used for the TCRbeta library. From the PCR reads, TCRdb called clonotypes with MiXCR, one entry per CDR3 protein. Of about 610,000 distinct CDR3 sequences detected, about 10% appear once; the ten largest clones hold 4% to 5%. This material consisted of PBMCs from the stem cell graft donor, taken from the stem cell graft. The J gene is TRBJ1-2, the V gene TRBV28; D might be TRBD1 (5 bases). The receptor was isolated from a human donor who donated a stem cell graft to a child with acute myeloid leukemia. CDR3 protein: CASSLTSGITYGYTF. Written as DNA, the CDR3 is TGTGCCAGCAGTTTAACATCAGGGATTACCTATGGCTACACCTTC.